The source of this TCR beta chain is a study of shared T cell receptors in the human thymus. Measured with immunoSEQ multiplex PCR; TCRdb has only the in-frame clones, and not every one. Of approximately 68,000 clones in the sample, roughly 95% are singletons; the top ten hold around 0.03%. V lost 0 bases to trimming and J lost 5 bases; unmatched junction nucleotides: 6. This CDR3 is built from 15 residues. The V gene's germline CDR1 is SGHTS and CDR2 YDEGEE. The J gene is TRBJ2-7, the V gene TRBV5-8; 9 bases match TRBD1. The clonotype originates from a human donor. Sequencing was done on a sample of thymocytes. CDR3 sequence reads: CASSLGGTGFNEQYF. In nucleotides, the CDR3 is TGTGCCAGCAGCTTGGGTGGGACAGGGTTCAACGAGCAGTACTTC.